These 21 T cell receptor beta chains originate from one sample sequenced in a study of cytomegalovirus exposure and HLA in healthy donors. Primers for the PCR totalled 60 Vbeta and 13 Jbeta. Only in-frame clones appear in the TCRdb table, and some are missing; sequencing was by immunoSEQ multiplex PCR. The sample records more than 150,000 clones, 81% being singletons. The specimen sequenced was PBMCs. The receptors were gathered from a woman aged 25-40 years in good health and CMV-seronegative.

This clone is a singleton in its sample. This chain uses TRBV4-3 with TRBJ2-3, with D possibly matching TRBD2 (5 bases). CDR3 length: 17 residues. Germline loops: CDR1 LGHNA, CDR2 YSLEER. V was trimmed by 0 bases and J by 0 bases, leaving 13 bases between them. This chain's CDR3 is CASSQDLRGSSTDTQYF. For the CDR3, the DNA is TGCGCCAGCAGCCAAGATCTCCGGGGTTCTAGCACAGATACGCAGTATTTT.

CDR3 nucleotide sequence: TGTGCCAGCTCAACCAACAGACAGGGAAGCTCTGGGGCCAACGTCCTGACTTTC. Its translation: CASSTNRQGSSGANVLTF. The chain combines TRBV18 with TRBJ2-6; TRBD1 aligns across 7 bases. V was pared by 5 bases and J by 0 bases, with 10 bases of the junction left unmatched. Germline values: CDR1 KGHSH, CDR2 LQKENI. The CDR3 consists of 18 residues.

The chain joins TRBV2 to TRBJ1-4; no definite D call. The CDR3 has 16 amino acids. V lost 3 bases and J 8 bases, leaving 19 bases between the germline ends. From germline, CDR1 is SNHLY and CDR2 FYNNEI. CDR3 sequence: CASSEILTGEGEKLFF. CDR3 sequence (DNA): TGTGCCAGCAGTGAGATTCTGACGGGAGAAGGGGAAAAACTGTTTTTT.

V is TRBV6-5 and J is TRBJ1-5, with 7 bases matching TRBD1. V dropped 6 bases and J dropped 0; count of bases not matched to a gene: 5. In germline, CDR1 is MNHEY, CDR2 SVGAGI. The CDR3 length is 15 residues. DNA for the CDR3: TGTGCCAGCAGGGGGACAGCGGTTAGCAATCAGCCCCAGCATTTT. This codes for CASRGTAVSNQPQHF.

The V and J genes are TRBV10-1 and TRBJ2-5; 10 bases align to TRBD1. Germline assignment: CDR1 WNHNN and CDR2 SYGVQD (reference sequence). The CDR3 loop spans 16 amino acids. Trimming removed 3 bases from V and 2 bases from J; junction bases left unmatched: 6. The chain's CDR3 is CASSDGTGASQETQYF. The CDR3 region has the DNA TGCGCCAGCAGTGATGGGACAGGGGCTTCACAAGAGACCCAGTACTTC.

The chain couples TRBV10-2 to TRBJ2-5, with a tentative D call TRBD1 (5 bases). The CDR3 is 14 amino acids. With 6 bases removed from V and 1 base from J, the gap between germline ends came to 12 bases. Germline CDR1 reads WSHSY; CDR2 reads SAAADI. The CDR3 here is CASRSDRVQETQYF. The CDR3, as DNA: TGCGCCAGCAGGTCCGACAGAGTCCAAGAGACCCAGTACTTC.

This chain joins TRBV4-3 and TRBJ2-7; TRBD1 matches 7 bases. V lost 4 bases to trimming and J lost 5 bases; unmatched junction nucleotides: 5. The CDR3 has 13 residues. CDR1 and CDR2 from the germline V gene are LGHNA and YSLEER. This CDR3 is CASSPEQGNEQYF. CDR3 DNA sequence: TGCGCCAGCAGCCCTGAACAGGGGAACGAGCAGTACTTC.

J is TRBJ1-4 and V is TRBV28; D is unresolved. Germline V gene lookup returns CDR1 MDHEN and CDR2 SYDVKM. The CDR3 contains 15 residues. The V gene lost 7 bases and the J gene lost 3 bases, with 15 bases spanning the gap. The CDR3 DNA follows: TGTGCCAGCACCCCCGGGTGGGTGGCTAATGAAAAACTGTTTTTT. This sequence encodes CASTPGWVANEKLFF.

The rearrangement joins TRBV15 to TRBJ1-2; a possible D gene is TRBD1 (5 bases). Trimming left V 1 base short and J 6 bases short, with 15 bases between. Germline CDR1 and CDR2: LNHNV and YYDKDF (reference sequence). The CDR3 has 15 residues. This CDR3 is CATSRVVRDLNGYTF. In nucleotides, the CDR3 is TGTGCCACCAGCAGAGTGGTCAGGGACTTGAATGGCTACACCTTC.

This clone was recorded a few times. V is TRBV10-2 and J is TRBJ1-1; 7 bases agree with TRBD1. Trimming at V came to 6 bases and at J to 1 base, leaving 2 bases not matched to a gene. The germline V gene encodes CDR1 WSHSY and CDR2 SAAADI. CDR3 length equals 13 residues. DNA for the CDR3: TGCGCCAGCAGGGGGACAGAGAACACTGAAGCTTTCTTT. This codes for CASRGTENTEAFF.

The J gene is TRBJ2-3, the V gene TRBV4-1, with D uncertain. Germline lookup yields CDR1 MGHRA and CDR2 YSYEKL. This CDR3 comprises 16 residues. Trimming shortened V by 1 base and J by 1 base, and 12 bases separated the two germline ends. The CDR3: CASSQGIPSGTDTQYF. For the CDR3, the DNA is TGCGCCAGCAGCCAAGGTATCCCCTCTGGCACAGATACGCAGTATTTT.

The chain recombines TRBV5-1 with TRBJ2-5; 8 bases agree with TRBD1. Germline-derived CDR1 and CDR2 are SGHRS and YFSETQ. V shed 3 bases and J 4 bases; nucleotides not matched to a gene: 11. CDR3 length: 16 residues. This CDR3 is CASSSSRDRWSETQYF. DNA of the CDR3: TGCGCCAGCAGCTCCTCCCGGGACAGGTGGTCAGAGACCCAGTACTTC.

The rearrangement uses TRBV19 and TRBJ2-1; 7 bases line up with TRBD2. In germline, CDR1 is LNHDA, CDR2 SQIVND (reference sequence). The CDR3 spans 13 residues. J gave up 7 bases and V 5 bases, and 5 bases lay outside the gene matches. The CDR3 protein is CASSSGRRNEQFF. The CDR3 region has the DNA TGTGCCAGTAGTTCCGGGAGGAGGAATGAGCAGTTCTTC.

The chain combines TRBV11-3 with TRBJ1-1; 7 positions agree with TRBD1. Germline CDR1 is SGHNT and CDR2 is YENEEA. This CDR3 region has 12 residues. V dropped 4 bases and J dropped 8; count of bases not matched to a gene: 4. The CDR3 nucleotides read TGTGCCAGCAGCTCCCGGGACAGAGAAGCTTTCTTT. Translating it yields CASSSRDREAFF.

This chain joins TRBV4-1 and TRBJ1-2; D is unclear. Germline-derived CDR1 and CDR2 are MGHRA and YSYEKL. V was shortened by 1 base and J by 12 bases, with 18 bases between the two germline ends. CDR3 size: 14 residues. In DNA form, the CDR3 reads TGCGCCAGCAGCCAAGTTCGACACAGCAGTGGGCACACCTTC. As protein: CASSQVRHSSGHTF.

This clone was recorded a few times. The CDR3 DNA is TGCAGCGTTGACCAGGGGGCGGATGGCTACACCTTC. Its protein product is CSVDQGADGYTF. The chain joins TRBV29-1 to TRBJ1-2; 8 bases are shared with TRBD1. CDR3 length: 12 residues. Trimming removed 3 bases from V and 6 bases from J; junction bases left unmatched: 3. Germline CDR1 SQVTM, CDR2 ANQGSEA.

The chain links TRBV5-1 to TRBJ2-2; tentatively, D is TRBD1 (6 bases). The CDR3 has 15 residues. Germline values: CDR1 SGHRS, CDR2 YFSETQ. Trimming left V 4 bases short and J 4 bases short, with 14 bases between. This CDR3 is CASSRPGTSTGELFF. As DNA, the CDR3 is TGCGCCAGCAGCCGGCCCGGGACAAGCACCGGGGAGCTGTTTTTT. Full variable domain (missing parts from reference TRBV5-1 and TRBJ2-2): KAGVTQTPRYLIKTRGQQVTLSCSPISGHRSVSWYQQTPGQGLQFLFEYFSETQRNKGNFPGRFSGRQFSNSRSEMNVSTLELGDSALYLCASSRPGTSTGELFFGEGSRLTVL.

The rearrangement links TRBV7-6 to TRBJ1-3; 8 bases map to TRBD1. The V gene end was trimmed by 1 base and the J gene end by 0 bases; junction bases not matched to a gene: 8. This CDR3 region has 18 residues. The germline gives CDR1 SGHVS, CDR2 FNYEAQ. The CDR3 loop is CASSLVSRGPYSGNTIYF. DNA for the CDR3: TGTGCCAGCAGCTTAGTTTCCAGGGGGCCTTACTCTGGAAACACCATATATTTT. Using reference TRBV7-6 and TRBJ1-3 for the parts outside the CDR3, the full variable domain is GAGVSQSPRYKVTKRGQDVALRCDPISGHVSLYWYRQALGQGPEFLTYFNYEAQQDKSGLPNDRFSAERPEGSISTLTIQRTEQRDSAMYRCASSLVSRGPYSGNTIYFGEGSWLTVV.

The chain links TRBV11-2 to TRBJ2-5, with D possibly being TRBD1 (5 bases). From germline, CDR1 is SGHAT and CDR2 FQNNGV. V was shortened by 5 bases and J by 4 bases, with 8 bases between the two germline ends. The CDR3 length is 12 residues. CDR3 region: CASSVTGETQYF. The CDR3 DNA is TGTGCCAGCAGCGTAACAGGAGAGACCCAGTACTTC.

The genes are TRBV2 and TRBJ2-5; no definite D call. The CDR3 is 14 amino acids. Germline assignment: CDR1 SNHLY and CDR2 FYNNEI. Trimming stripped 3 bases from V and 1 base from J, with 9 bases between. The DNA of the CDR3 is TGTGCCAGCAGTGACCCCCCCCTCCAAGAGACCCAGTACTTC. This codes for CASSDPPLQETQYF.

This clone was picked up one time. The chain links TRBV18 to TRBJ2-4; D not certain. The ends were cut back, 3 bases at V and 5 bases at J, with 5 bases in the middle. This CDR3 is 12 amino acids long. Germline values: CDR1 KGHSH, CDR2 LQKENI. The CDR3 nucleotides are TGTGCCAGCTCACCCCAGGAAAACATTCAGTACTTC. Residues: CASSPQENIQYF.